This T cell receptor beta chain appears in the sequencing data of a study of T cells in Graves' hyperthyroidism and ophthalmopathy. This clonotype has just a few counts. This CDR3 is built from 13 residues. Trimming cost V 5 bases and J 1 base, with 8 bases left between them. Per germline, CDR1 LNHDA and CDR2 SQIVND (reference sequence). Amplification of TCR beta CDR3 regions was performed using RNA transcripts as template. During a first-round RT-PCR of the TCR CDR3, the HTBI primer set was used. In TCRdb, the multiplex PCR reads were re-called with MiXCR into one record per CDR3 protein. The sample has more than 300,000 distinct CDR3 sequences, under 20% seen once.

This TCR was recovered from a man aged 18 to 29 with Graves' ophthalmopathy. The sequenced material came from blood. The J gene is TRBJ1-1, the V gene TRBV19; D is unclear. The CDR3 DNA follows: TGTGCCAGTAGTGCACAGAAGAACACTGAAGCTTTCTTT. This codes for CASSAQKNTEAFF.